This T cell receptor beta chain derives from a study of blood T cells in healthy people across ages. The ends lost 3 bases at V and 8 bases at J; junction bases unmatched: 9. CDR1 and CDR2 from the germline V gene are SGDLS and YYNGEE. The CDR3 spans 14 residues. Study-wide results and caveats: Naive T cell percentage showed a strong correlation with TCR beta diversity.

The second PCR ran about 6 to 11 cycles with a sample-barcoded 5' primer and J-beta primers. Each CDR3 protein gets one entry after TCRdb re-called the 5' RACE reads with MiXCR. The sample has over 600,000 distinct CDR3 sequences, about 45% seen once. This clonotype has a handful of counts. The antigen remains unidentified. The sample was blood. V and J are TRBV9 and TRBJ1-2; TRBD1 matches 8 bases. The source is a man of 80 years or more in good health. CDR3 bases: TGTGCCAGCAGCGCCGGCCTCGGACAGGGCGGCTACACCTTC. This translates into CASSAGLGQGGYTF.